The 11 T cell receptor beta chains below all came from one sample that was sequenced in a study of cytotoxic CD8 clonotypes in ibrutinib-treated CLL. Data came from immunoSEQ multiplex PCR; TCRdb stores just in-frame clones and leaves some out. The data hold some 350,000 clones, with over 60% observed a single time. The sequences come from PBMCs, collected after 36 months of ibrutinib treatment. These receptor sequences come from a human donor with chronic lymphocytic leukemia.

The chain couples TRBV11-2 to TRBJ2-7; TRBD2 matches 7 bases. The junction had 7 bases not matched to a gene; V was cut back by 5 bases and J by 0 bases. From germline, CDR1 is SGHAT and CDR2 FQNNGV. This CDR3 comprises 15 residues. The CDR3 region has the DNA TGTGCCAGCAGCGTTCGGGACTACAGCTCCTACGAGCAGTACTTC. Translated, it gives CASSVRDYSSYEQYF.

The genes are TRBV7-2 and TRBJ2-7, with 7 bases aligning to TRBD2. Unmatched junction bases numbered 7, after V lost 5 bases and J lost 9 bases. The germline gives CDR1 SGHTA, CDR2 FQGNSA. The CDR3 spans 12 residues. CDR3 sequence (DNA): TGTGCCAGCAGCCTACGGGGGGTATGGCAGTACTTC. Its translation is CASSLRGVWQYF.

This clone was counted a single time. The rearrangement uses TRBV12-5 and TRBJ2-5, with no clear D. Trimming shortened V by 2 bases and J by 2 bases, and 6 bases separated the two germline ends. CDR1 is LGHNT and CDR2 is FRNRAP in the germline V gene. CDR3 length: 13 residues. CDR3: CASGLNSQETQYF. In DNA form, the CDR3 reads TGTGCTAGTGGTTTGAACAGTCAAGAGACCCAGTACTTC.

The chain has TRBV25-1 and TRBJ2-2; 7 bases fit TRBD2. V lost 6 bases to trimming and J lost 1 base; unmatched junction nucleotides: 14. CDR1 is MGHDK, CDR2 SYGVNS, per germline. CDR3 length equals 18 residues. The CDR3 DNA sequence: TGTGCCAGCAGAGCCAAACCACCCGGGACTAAGAACACCGGGGAGCTGTTTTTT. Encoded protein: CASRAKPPGTKNTGELFF. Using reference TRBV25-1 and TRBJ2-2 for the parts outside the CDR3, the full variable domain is EADIYQTPRYLVIGTGKKITLECSQTMGHDKMYWYQQDPGMELHLIHYSYGVNSTEKGDLSSESTVSRIRTEHFPLTLESARPSHTSQYLCASRAKPPGTKNTGELFFGEGSRLTVL.

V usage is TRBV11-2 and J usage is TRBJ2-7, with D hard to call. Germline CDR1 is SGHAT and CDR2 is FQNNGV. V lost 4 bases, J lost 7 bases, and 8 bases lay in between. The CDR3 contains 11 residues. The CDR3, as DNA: TGTGCCAGCAGCTGGGGTGGGGAGCAGTACTTC. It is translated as CASSWGGEQYF.

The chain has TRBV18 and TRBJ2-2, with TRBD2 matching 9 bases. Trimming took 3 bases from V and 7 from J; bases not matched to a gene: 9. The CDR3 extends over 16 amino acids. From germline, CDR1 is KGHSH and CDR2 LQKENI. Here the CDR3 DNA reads TGTGCCAGCTCACCGGGGGCTAGCGGGACCGGCGGGGAGCTGTTTTTT. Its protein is CASSPGASGTGGELFF.

The CDR3 protein is CASSFTGTSGGYQETQYF. CDR3 sequence (DNA): TGTGCCAGCAGTTTCACGGGGACTAGCGGGGGGTACCAAGAGACCCAGTACTTC. The V call is TRBV27, the J call TRBJ2-5; 15 nucleotides line up with TRBD2. After removal of 3 bases from V and 0 bases from J, the junction contained 5 bases not matched to a gene. CDR3 length equals 18 residues. Looked up from germline, CDR1 is MNHEY and CDR2 is SMNVEV (reference sequence).

CDR3 coding DNA: TGTGCCAGCAGCTTTCGTGATTCTAATGAAAAACTGTTTTTT. Translated: CASSFRDSNEKLFF. The chain recombines TRBV7-9 with TRBJ1-4; D call uncertain. This CDR3 region has 14 residues. V was clipped by 3 bases and J by 3 bases, with 8 bases between them. Germline values: CDR1 SEHNR, CDR2 FQNEAQ (reference sequence).

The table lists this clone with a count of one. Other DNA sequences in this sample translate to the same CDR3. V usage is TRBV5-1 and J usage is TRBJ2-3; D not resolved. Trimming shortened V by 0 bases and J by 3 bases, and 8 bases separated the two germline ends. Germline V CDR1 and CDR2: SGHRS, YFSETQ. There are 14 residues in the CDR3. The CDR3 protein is CASSLEVRTDTQYF. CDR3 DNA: TGCGCCAGCAGCTTGGAGGTTAGAACAGATACGCAGTATTTT.

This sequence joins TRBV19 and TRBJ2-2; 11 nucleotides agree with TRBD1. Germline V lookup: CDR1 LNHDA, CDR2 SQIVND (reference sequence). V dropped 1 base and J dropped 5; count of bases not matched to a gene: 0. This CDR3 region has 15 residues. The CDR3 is CASSIGDRGTGELFF. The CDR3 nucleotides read TGTGCCAGTAGTATAGGGGACAGGGGGACCGGGGAGCTGTTTTTT.

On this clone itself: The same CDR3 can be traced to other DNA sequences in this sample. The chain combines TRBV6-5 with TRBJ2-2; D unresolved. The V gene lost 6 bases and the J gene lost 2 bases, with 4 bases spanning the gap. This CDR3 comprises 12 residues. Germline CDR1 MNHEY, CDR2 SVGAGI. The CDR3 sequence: CASSPNTGELFF. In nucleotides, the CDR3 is TGTGCCAGCAGCCCTAACACCGGGGAGCTGTTTTTT.